Presented here are 24 T cell receptor beta chains from one specimen sequenced in a study of T cells in Graves' hyperthyroidism and ophthalmopathy. Researchers amplified the TCR beta CDR3 regions from RNA transcripts. First-round RT-PCR with HTBI primers amplified the TCR CDR3 region. TCRdb processed the multiplex PCR reads anew with MiXCR; each CDR3 protein has one entry. The table has some 580,000 distinct CDR3 sequences, roughly a sixth seen once; the top ten hold roughly 3.3%. Sequences were obtained from blood. The receptors stem from a woman aged 40-49 years with Graves' ophthalmopathy.

This clonotype has more than one count but fewer than ten. V and J are TRBV10-1 and TRBJ2-7, with 14 bases fitting TRBD2. The junction had 7 bases not matched to a gene; V was cut back by 1 base and J by 5 bases. Germline V gives CDR1 WNHNN, CDR2 SYGVQD (reference sequence). The CDR3 runs 17 residues. CDR3 in amino acids: CASSELGTSGSLNEQYF. CDR3 DNA: TGCGCCAGCAGTGAGTTGGGGACTAGCGGGAGTCTCAACGAGCAGTACTTC.

This clonotype was detected ten times or more. The chain is built from TRBV12-3 or TRBV12-4 and TRBJ1-4, with D perhaps TRBD1 (5 bases). The CDR3 sequence is 15 residues long. Between the trimmed V and J ends, which lost 3 bases and 2 bases, there was a span of 10 bases. The CDR3 protein is CASSFGRGTNEKLFF. CDR3 sequence (DNA): TGTGCCAGCAGTTTCGGTAGGGGTACTAATGAAAAACTGTTTTTT.

This clonotype was found many times. The gene calls are TRBV18 and TRBJ2-1, with a tentative D call TRBD1 (6 bases). The CDR3 extends over 15 amino acids. Germline loops: CDR1 KGHSH, CDR2 LQKENI. Trimming took off 4 bases at V and 7 bases at J, with 17 bases between the two ends. The CDR3: CASSLGTIGGNEQFF. The CDR3 DNA sequence: TGTGCCAGCTCACTAGGGACAATAGGTGGAAATGAGCAGTTCTTC.

V usage is TRBV12-3 or TRBV12-4 and J usage is TRBJ2-5; D not certain. The CDR3 has 17 residues. Trimming took off 3 bases at V and 1 base at J, with 18 bases between the two ends. The CDR3 protein is CASSFTASAYPQETQYF. CDR3 DNA: TGTGCCAGCAGTTTTACGGCGTCTGCATACCCCCAAGAGACCCAGTACTTC.

This clonotype was seen more than once but under ten times. The chain carries TRBV10-3 and TRBJ2-3, with D perhaps TRBD1 or TRBD2 (5 bases each). The CDR3 runs to 14 residues. Trimming removed 4 bases from V and 6 bases from J, with 14 bases in between. CDR1 and CDR2 from the germline V gene are ENHRY and SYGVKD. The DNA of the CDR3 is TGTGCCATCAGTGGAGGAGGCAACAGGGATACGCAGTATTTT. It translates to CAISGGGNRDTQYF.

This clonotype was counted many times. The gene calls are TRBV11-2 and TRBJ2-5, with D uncertain. The CDR3 is 14 residues long. The V gene's germline CDR1 is SGHAT and CDR2 FQNNGV. The V and J ends lost 3 bases and 2 bases respectively, with 10 bases between them. Here the CDR3 DNA reads TGTGCCAGCAGCTTCACGTCCCTACAAGAGACCCAGTACTTC. Its translation is CASSFTSLQETQYF.

This clonotype has more than one count but fewer than ten. The rearrangement links TRBV14 to TRBJ2-1; D assignment may be TRBD1 or TRBD2 (5 bases each). The V and J ends lost 7 bases and 2 bases respectively, with 15 bases between them. Germline V gives CDR1 SGHDN, CDR2 FVKESK. This CDR3 comprises 15 residues. The CDR3 DNA follows: TGTGCCAGCACCCGCCAGGGAGCCACCTACAATGAGCAGTTCTTC. Its translation is CASTRQGATYNEQFF.

A word on this clonotype: Being one base from a much bigger clone, this may be a read error. The chain joins TRBV7-8 to TRBJ2-1; D is possibly TRBD2 (5 bases). The germline CDR1 and CDR2 sequences are SGHVS and FQNEAQ. The V gene lost 9 bases and the J gene lost 10 bases, with 19 bases spanning the gap. This CDR3 is built from 13 residues. CDR3 amino acids: CASGQQLSVEQFF. The DNA of the CDR3 is TGTGCCAGTGGCCAGCAGCTTAGCGTCGAGCAGTTCTTC.

This clonotype was detected ten times or more. The DNA of the CDR3 is TGCAGTGCTGTACCCGGGACTAGTAGCGATACGCAGTATTTT. Its translation is CSAVPGTSSDTQYF. The genes are TRBV20-1 and TRBJ2-3; 8 nucleotides agree with TRBD2. Trimming removed 5 bases from V and 6 bases from J; junction bases left unmatched: 10. Germline values: CDR1 DFQATT, CDR2 SNEGSKA (reference sequence). The CDR3 is 14 residues long.

This chain links TRBV20-1 with TRBJ1-1; D uncertain. CDR1 is DFQATT, CDR2 SNEGSKA, per germline (reference sequence). Trimming took off 6 bases at V and 2 bases at J, with 16 bases between the two ends. The CDR3 covers 14 residues. The CDR3 region is CSATIPGQNTEAFF. CDR3 sequence (DNA): TGCAGTGCGACAATTCCGGGCCAAAACACTGAAGCTTTCTTT.

This sequence joins TRBV10-3 and TRBJ2-7, with 12 nucleotides matching TRBD2. V was pared by 10 bases and J by 1 base, with 8 bases of the junction left unmatched. The CDR3 extends over 15 amino acids. Germline V gene lookup returns CDR1 ENHRY and CDR2 SYGVKD. For the CDR3, the DNA is TGTGCCACCAAGGGTCTAGCGGGGGGGTCCTACGAGCAGTACTTC. It is translated as CATKGLAGGSYEQYF.

This clonotype appeared many times. CDR3 region: CASRGTRTQFF. As DNA, the CDR3 is TGTGCCAGCAGGGGGACGAGGACGCAGTTCTTC. The gene calls are TRBV11-2 and TRBJ2-1; tentatively, D is TRBD1 or TRBD2 (5 bases each). CDR3 length equals 11 residues. Germline values: CDR1 SGHAT, CDR2 FQNNGV. V lost 6 bases, J lost 12 bases, and 12 bases lay in between.

This clonotype came up many times. This chain connects TRBV2 to TRBJ2-7, with D perhaps TRBD2 (5 bases). CDR3 size: 14 residues. With 2 bases removed from V and 2 bases from J, the gap between germline ends came to 10 bases. CDR1 and CDR2 from the germline V gene are SNHLY and FYNNEI. CDR3 residues: CASSELADTYEQYF. The CDR3 DNA reads as TGTGCCAGCAGTGAACTAGCCGACACCTACGAGCAGTACTTC. The variable domain in full, completed from reference TRBV2 and TRBJ2-7, reads EPEVTQTPSHQVTQMGQEVILRCVPISNHLYFYWYRQILGQKVEFLVSFYNNEISEKSEIFDDQFSVERPDGSNFTLKIRSTKLEDSAMYFCASSELADTYEQYFGPGTRLTVT.

The V and J genes are TRBV6-1 and TRBJ2-7, with D possibly being TRBD1 or TRBD2 (5 bases each). The CDR3 totals 12 residues. CDR1 and CDR2 from the germline V gene are MNHNS and SASEGT. V lost 6 bases and J lost 4, with 10 bases in between. The CDR3 DNA is TGTGCCAGCAGCGCGAGGGGTTACGAGCAGTACTTC. Amino acid sequence: CASSARGYEQYF.

This clonotype was seen many times. The chain is built from TRBV2 and TRBJ2-3; D unclear. V shed 6 bases and J shed 3 bases, with 13 bases lying between them. The germline gives CDR1 SNHLY, CDR2 FYNNEI. The CDR3 length is 14 residues. Written as DNA, the CDR3 is TGTGCCAGCAGGAACGCGTTAGGTACAGATACGCAGTATTTT. Translated, it gives CASRNALGTDTQYF.

This clonotype has only a few counts. The genes are TRBV19 and TRBJ1-6, with 9 nucleotides matching TRBD1. Trimming at V came to 9 bases and at J to 7 bases, leaving 7 bases not matched to a gene. The germline V gene has CDR1 LNHDA and CDR2 SQIVND (reference sequence). This CDR3 is 14 amino acids long. The DNA for the CDR3 is TGTGCCAGCCGCTCCGGGACAGGGAATTCACCCCTCCACTTT. It yields the protein CASRSGTGNSPLHF.

This clonotype was seen at least ten times. The chain uses TRBV2 and TRBJ2-5; a weak D match, TRBD1 (6 bases). From germline, CDR1 is SNHLY and CDR2 FYNNEI. The CDR3 runs 14 residues. Deletions cut 6 bases from V and 2 bases from J, with 13 bases between. The CDR3 region is CASRRTAVQETQYF. For the CDR3, the DNA is TGTGCCAGCAGGAGGACAGCTGTTCAAGAGACCCAGTACTTC.

The sample holds many counts of this clonotype. The chain carries TRBV28 and TRBJ2-3; D not resolved. The length of the CDR3 is 12 residues. Germline V gene lookup returns CDR1 MDHEN and CDR2 SYDVKM. The V end was cut by 7 bases, the J end by 1 base, with 6 bases between. The CDR3 sequence: CASNPRTDTQYF. The CDR3, as DNA: TGTGCCAGCAACCCCCGCACAGATACGCAGTATTTT.

This sequence joins TRBV3-1 and TRBJ2-1, with D perhaps TRBD2 (6 bases). This CDR3 has 18 amino acids. Germline CDR1 is LGHDT and CDR2 is YNNKEL (reference sequence). V was cut by 1 base and J by 0 bases, with 16 bases left in between. CDR3 protein: CASSQVFGGKSSYNEQFF. Written as DNA, the CDR3 is TGTGCCAGCAGCCAAGTATTCGGCGGGAAGAGCTCCTACAATGAGCAGTTCTTC.

This clonotype was seen at least ten times. The rearrangement uses TRBV2 and TRBJ2-7, with D uncertain. V dropped 3 bases and J dropped 6 bases, with 12 bases sitting between them. In germline, CDR1 is SNHLY, CDR2 FYNNEI. The CDR3 has 13 residues. The CDR3 sequence is CASSDLTMGEQYF. The CDR3 DNA reads TGTGCCAGCAGTGATCTTACAATGGGCGAGCAGTACTTC.

This clonotype has only a few counts. The J gene is TRBJ2-6, the V gene TRBV6-1; possible D gene TRBD1, 7 bases. V was clipped by 4 bases and J by 3 bases, with 16 bases between them. The CDR3 contains 17 residues. CDR1 and CDR2 from the germline V gene are MNHNS and SASEGT. The CDR3 protein is CASSGGGGFGGANVLTF. As DNA, the CDR3 is TGTGCCAGCAGTGGTGGAGGGGGCTTCGGTGGGGCCAACGTCCTGACTTTC.

This clonotype showed up just a few times. CDR3 sequence: CASSVEGWFPGELFF. Written as DNA, the CDR3 is TGTGCCAGCAGCGTAGAGGGTTGGTTTCCCGGGGAGCTGTTTTTT. This chain joins TRBV9 and TRBJ2-2; D not resolved. This CDR3 is 15 amino acids long. V lost 0 bases to trimming and J lost 6 bases, with 12 bases between them. Looked up from germline, CDR1 is SGDLS and CDR2 is YYNGEE.

As concerns this clonotype: A read error is possible here, since a much larger clone lies one base away. The chain carries TRBV9 and TRBJ2-2, with D possibly TRBD2 on 5 matching bases. This CDR3 comprises 14 residues. Germline CDR1 reads SGDLS; CDR2 reads YYNGEE. CDR3 protein: CASRLGQVSGEPFF. The CDR3 nucleotides read TGTGCCAGCAGACTAGGGCAAGTATCCGGGGAGCCGTTTTTT.

About this clonotype itself: A much larger clone lies one base from this, so it may be a read error. The CDR3 end shows no conserved phenylalanine or tryptophan, and so a read error is likely. The chain combines TRBV2 with TRBJ1-2, with D unresolved. CDR3 length: 13 residues. In germline, CDR1 is SNHLY, CDR2 FYNNEI. As DNA, the CDR3 is TGTGCCAGCAGAGAAGGCGTCGGGGTTGGCTACACCTCC. It yields the protein CASREGVGVGYTS.